Following are 32 T cell receptor beta chains from one sample sequenced in a study of CD8 T cells in ankylosing spondylitis. General study points: A TCR beta motif of 7 to 9 highly homologous variants seemed to mark ankylosing spondylitis blood.

Their cognate antigens are unknown. TCRdb called the 5' RACE reads again in MiXCR, with one record for every CDR3 protein. The top ten hold about 14% of the sample, which has more than 250,000 distinct CDR3 sequences, around 7.6% seen once. Sequencing input: blood, either unsorted or a sorted T cell fraction (not recorded which). All receptors derive from a male donor with ankylosing spondylitis.

This clonotype occurred a few times. V is TRBV9 and J is TRBJ2-1, with 13 bases lining up with TRBD2. J lost 6 bases, V lost 0 bases, and 3 bases had no gene match. Germline V CDR1 and CDR2: SGDLS, YYNGEE. This CDR3 has 16 amino acids. The CDR3 reads CASSVAGLAGTNEQFF. The CDR3 DNA follows: TGTGCCAGCAGCGTAGCGGGACTAGCGGGAACCAATGAGCAGTTCTTC.

This sequence joins TRBV7-2 and TRBJ2-7; D ambiguous. V lost 5 bases and J 2 bases, leaving 13 bases between the germline ends. This CDR3 comprises 14 residues. CDR1 and CDR2 (germline): SGHTA, FQGNSA. The CDR3 DNA is TGTGCCAGCAGCCCTATAAGGTCTACCTACGAGCAGTACTTC. This translates into CASSPIRSTYEQYF.

The chain recombines TRBV29-1 with TRBJ2-2; D not certain. Trimming stripped 7 bases from V and 3 bases from J, with 9 bases between. In germline, CDR1 is SQVTM, CDR2 ANQGSEA. CDR3 length: 12 amino acids. CDR3 amino acids: CSANTYTGELFF. CDR3 bases: TGCAGCGCCAACACCTACACCGGGGAGCTGTTTTTT.

The chain is built from TRBV20-1 and TRBJ2-3; D possibly corresponds to TRBD2 (5 bases). The CDR3 is 13 amino acids. Between the trimmed V and J ends, which lost 6 bases and 3 bases, there was a span of 13 bases. Germline lookup yields CDR1 DFQATT and CDR2 SNEGSKA (reference sequence). In DNA form, the CDR3 reads TGCAGTGCAACGGGATTTTTAACAGATACGCAGTATTTT. Protein sequence: CSATGFLTDTQYF.

This clonotype has ten or more counts. CDR3: CASSFMAYGYTF. The CDR3 nucleotides are TGTGCCAGCAGCTTTATGGCCTATGGCTACACCTTC. The chain employs TRBV11-2 and TRBJ1-2, with no clear D. The germline V gene encodes CDR1 SGHAT and CDR2 FQNNGV. The CDR3 loop spans 12 amino acids. The ends were cut back, 3 bases at V and 4 bases at J, with 6 bases in the middle.

The chain recombines TRBV2 with TRBJ2-1; 15 bases match TRBD2. V gave up 4 bases and J gave up 0 bases; unmatched junction bases: 4. The CDR3 covers 18 residues. Germline assignment: CDR1 SNHLY and CDR2 FYNNEI. CDR3 sequence: CASSVGTSGGSSYNEQFF. CDR3 coding DNA: TGTGCCAGCAGTGTCGGGACTAGCGGGGGGAGCTCCTACAATGAGCAGTTCTTC.

This clonotype was counted at least ten times. V and J are TRBV5-6 and TRBJ1-2; D gene uncertain. The V end was cut by 2 bases, the J end by 3 bases, with 5 bases between. The V gene's germline CDR1 is SGHDT and CDR2 YYEEEE. This CDR3 is built from 12 residues. In DNA form, the CDR3 reads TGTGCCAGCAGCTTTTTTGACTATGGCTACACCTTC. This sequence encodes CASSFFDYGYTF.

The chain combines TRBV3-1 with TRBJ2-2; D assignment may be TRBD1 or TRBD2 (5 bases each). The CDR3 runs 15 residues. Trimming removed 0 bases from V and 5 bases from J, with 10 bases in between. Germline V gene lookup returns CDR1 LGHDT and CDR2 YNNKEL (reference sequence). For the CDR3, the DNA is TGTGCCAGCAGCCAAGAACTGAGGGGTACCGGGGAGCTGTTTTTT. Protein sequence: CASSQELRGTGELFF.

In this sample, this clonotype turned up a few times. The chain recombines TRBV5-1 with TRBJ2-7; TRBD2 matches at 7 bases. The CDR3 covers 15 residues. The germline V gene has CDR1 SGHRS and CDR2 YFSETQ. V gave up 1 base and J gave up 3 bases; unmatched junction bases: 7. The CDR3 loop reads CASSLSTGGLYEQYF. DNA for the CDR3: TGCGCCAGCAGCTTGTCAACGGGAGGCCTCTACGAGCAGTACTTC.

In this sample, this clonotype turned up a few times. This chain connects TRBV27 to TRBJ2-7; TRBD2 is a possible D gene (6 bases). V dropped 6 bases and J dropped 0 bases, with 15 bases sitting between them. Germline lookup yields CDR1 MNHEY and CDR2 SMNVEV (reference sequence). The CDR3 consists of 15 residues. CDR3 sequence: CASRASGLSSYEQYF. CDR3 coding DNA: TGTGCCAGCAGGGCCAGCGGGCTGAGCTCCTACGAGCAGTACTTC.

This clonotype was counted only a few times. The rearrangement joins TRBV5-1 to TRBJ2-7; no clear D gene. The V end was cut by 5 bases, the J end by 5 bases, with 17 bases between. The CDR3 is 14 residues long. Germline CDR1 reads SGHRS; CDR2 reads YFSETQ. CDR3 region: CASRADRANHEQYF. CDR3 DNA: TGCGCCAGCAGGGCGGATAGGGCGAACCACGAGCAGTACTTC.

In its sample, this clonotype was seen many times. The chain has TRBV29-1 and TRBJ1-1; D gene unclear. The ends were cut back, 4 bases at V and 3 bases at J, with 6 bases in the middle. The CDR3 totals 11 residues. Germline V gene lookup returns CDR1 SQVTM and CDR2 ANQGSEA. The CDR3 reads CSVARHTEAFF. For the CDR3, the DNA is TGCAGCGTTGCCCGACACACTGAAGCTTTCTTT.

This clonotype came up a few times. This rearrangement joins TRBV9 to TRBJ1-1; TRBD1 is a possible D gene (6 bases). Deletions cut 4 bases from V and 1 base from J, with 11 bases between. Germline V gives CDR1 SGDLS, CDR2 YYNGEE. The CDR3 is 14 residues long. The CDR3 nucleotides are TGTGCCAGCAGCACACAGGGTCAGAACACTGAAGCTTTCTTT. The encoded protein is CASSTQGQNTEAFF.

This clonotype has a handful of counts. This chain uses TRBV6-1 with TRBJ2-7; D uncertain. Germline V CDR1 and CDR2: MNHNS, SASEGT. Trimming shortened V by 2 bases and J by 2 bases, and 4 bases separated the two germline ends. CDR3 size: 12 residues. The CDR3 reads CASSERTYEQYF. The CDR3 DNA reads as TGTGCCAGCAGTGAACGAACCTACGAGCAGTACTTC.

This clonotype was detected ten times or more. The chain recombines TRBV12-3 or TRBV12-4 with TRBJ2-1; 7 positions match TRBD2. This CDR3 is 15 amino acids long. The V and J ends lost 5 bases and 9 bases, in that order; junction bases with no gene match: 13. The CDR3 nucleotides read TGTGCCAGCAGTCCGGAGCGGGACCTGGGGTTTGAGCAGTTCTTC. Translated: CASSPERDLGFEQFF.

In its sample, this clonotype was seen a few times. The chain joins TRBV14 to TRBJ1-2; D ambiguous. The V and J ends lost 0 bases and 2 bases respectively, with 7 bases between them. Germline CDR1 reads SGHDN; CDR2 reads FVKESK. The CDR3 runs to 14 residues. The CDR3 DNA sequence: TGTGCCAGCAGCCAAGATCAAGTAAACTATGGCTACACCTTC. Its translation is CASSQDQVNYGYTF.

This clonotype has a handful of counts. This chain links TRBV10-3 with TRBJ2-7, with D possibly TRBD1 on 5 matching bases. This CDR3 has 11 amino acids. Per the germline V gene, CDR1 is ENHRY and CDR2 is SYGVKD. V lost 6 bases to trimming and J lost 7 bases, with 10 bases between them. The CDR3 is CAIRGRGEQYF. DNA for the CDR3: TGTGCCATCAGGGGTAGGGGTGAGCAGTACTTC.

The V call is TRBV2, the J call TRBJ2-6; TRBD2 agrees at 14 bases. Germline loops: CDR1 SNHLY, CDR2 FYNNEI. CDR3 length: 18 residues. Trimming at V came to 10 bases and at J to 0 bases, leaving 8 bases not matched to a gene. The CDR3 region has the DNA TGTGCCACCCCCAGGGGACTAGCGGGGGTCTCTGGGGCCAACGTCCTGACTTTC. It translates to CATPRGLAGVSGANVLTF. Based on the CDR3 plus reference TRBV2 and TRBJ2-6, the full variable domain is EPEVTQTPSHQVTQMGQEVILRCVPISNHLYFYWYRQILGQKVEFLVSFYNNEISEKSEIFDDQFSVERPDGSNFTLKIRSTKLEDSAMYFCATPRGLAGVSGANVLTFGAGSRLTVL.

This clonotype has a count of ten or more. J is TRBJ1-5 and V is TRBV24-1; the D gene is possibly TRBD1 (6 bases). Per germline, CDR1 KGHDR and CDR2 SFDVKD. Trimming stripped 10 bases from V and 5 bases from J, with 17 bases between. CDR3 length equals 14 residues. CDR3: CATRGFRGDQPQHF. The CDR3 DNA reads TGTGCCACGAGGGGGTTCAGGGGCGATCAGCCCCAGCATTTT.

This clonotype was counted many times. This rearrangement joins TRBV29-1 to TRBJ2-1; D remains unclear. Germline CDR1 SQVTM, CDR2 ANQGSEA. This CDR3 comprises 14 residues. V lost 4 bases and J 0 bases, leaving 10 bases between the germline ends. The CDR3 loop reads CSVVGASSYNEQFF. CDR3 nucleotides: TGCAGCGTTGTCGGCGCCAGCTCCTACAATGAGCAGTTCTTC.

There are a few counts of this clonotype. This chain joins TRBV29-1 and TRBJ2-1; D perhaps matches TRBD2 (5 bases). V was shortened by 4 bases and J by 7 bases, with 11 bases between the two germline ends. CDR3 length: 12 amino acids. From germline, CDR1 is SQVTM and CDR2 ANQGSEA. The CDR3 loop is CSVVSWENEQFF. The CDR3 coding sequence is TGCAGCGTTGTATCCTGGGAGAATGAGCAGTTCTTC.

This clonotype was seen more than once but under ten times. The chain recombines TRBV6-6 with TRBJ2-7, with no clear D. Trimming took 0 bases from V and 3 from J, leaving 6 bases between them. Germline V CDR1 and CDR2: MNHNY, SVGAGI (reference sequence). The CDR3 has 13 amino acids. CDR3 coding DNA: TGTGCCAGCAGTTACTCCGGATTCTACGAGCAGTACTTC. Its protein product is CASSYSGFYEQYF.

The table lists this clonotype with a few counts. The V call is TRBV4-1, the J call TRBJ2-7; tentatively, D is TRBD1 or TRBD2 (5 bases each). V was pared by 5 bases and J by 1 base, with 12 bases between. CDR1 is MGHRA, CDR2 YSYEKL, per germline. The CDR3 runs 14 residues. The CDR3 DNA sequence: TGCGCCAGCAGCATCGGGGACGGATCCTACGAGCAGTACTTC. Translating it yields CASSIGDGSYEQYF.

This clonotype was detected only a few times. The gene calls are TRBV29-1 and TRBJ1-1; no definite D call. Trimming removed 4 bases at V and 5 bases at J, with 20 bases between. Per the germline V gene, CDR1 is SQVTM and CDR2 is ANQGSEA. The CDR3 has 15 amino acids. Here the CDR3 reads CSVVPNLGKGTEAFF. DNA for the CDR3: TGCAGCGTTGTACCCAATTTGGGGAAAGGGACTGAAGCTTTCTTT.

This clonotype was detected many times. This chain uses TRBV29-1 with TRBJ2-3; TRBD1 is a possible D gene (5 bases). In germline, CDR1 is SQVTM, CDR2 ANQGSEA. Between the trimmed V and J ends, which lost 6 bases and 0 bases, there was a span of 13 bases. This CDR3 is 14 amino acids long. CDR3 loop: CSVRGHFSTDTQYF. CDR3 bases: TGCAGCGTGAGAGGACACTTTAGCACAGATACGCAGTATTTT.

A few counts support this clonotype. The chain has TRBV7-9 and TRBJ2-5; D is uncertain. V shed 1 base and J shed 2 bases, with 11 bases lying between them. The CDR3 is 15 residues long. CDR1 and CDR2 from the germline V gene are SEHNR and FQNEAQ (reference sequence). Here the CDR3 reads CASSLGQAWQETQYF. CDR3 nucleotides: TGTGCCAGCAGCTTAGGGCAAGCGTGGCAAGAGACCCAGTACTTC.

This rearrangement joins TRBV29-1 to TRBJ2-3, with 7 bases aligning to TRBD1. The CDR3 has 13 residues. Germline CDR1 SQVTM, CDR2 ANQGSEA. V lost 6 bases, J lost 6 bases, and 9 bases stayed unmatched. CDR3 DNA sequence: TGCAGCGTATTACAGGGGAGCGCGGATACGCAGTATTTT. This gives the protein CSVLQGSADTQYF.

CDR3 region: CASSQRTVSSYNSPLHF. CDR3 coding DNA: TGCGCCAGCAGCCAACGGACGGTGAGCTCCTATAATTCACCCCTCCACTTT. The rearrangement uses TRBV4-1 and TRBJ1-6, with D unclear. The CDR3 is 17 amino acids. The ends were cut back, 2 bases at V and 0 bases at J, with 11 bases in the middle. Germline V gene lookup returns CDR1 MGHRA and CDR2 YSYEKL.

This clonotype turned up a few times. This rearrangement joins TRBV29-1 to TRBJ2-5; the D gene could be TRBD1 or TRBD2 (5 bases each). CDR3 size: 8 residues. V lost 7 bases and J lost 9, with 6 bases in between. Germline CDR1 and CDR2: SQVTM and ANQGSEA. In DNA form, the CDR3 reads TGCAGCGGAGGGGCCCAGTACTTC. Amino acid sequence: CSGGAQYF.

This clonotype has ten or more counts. The chain is built from TRBV29-1 and TRBJ2-7; no clear D gene. The germline gives CDR1 SQVTM, CDR2 ANQGSEA. V lost 4 bases and J 2 bases, leaving 9 bases between the germline ends. The CDR3 covers 12 residues. The DNA of the CDR3 is TGCAGCGTTGCTCTCGGTACCTACGAGCAGTACTTC. Its translation is CSVALGTYEQYF.

Only a few counts were recorded for this clonotype. This chain uses TRBV3-1 with TRBJ2-1; TRBD2 agrees at 8 bases. Per the germline V gene, CDR1 is LGHDT and CDR2 is YNNKEL (reference sequence). The CDR3 has 16 residues. V dropped 4 bases and J dropped 3; count of bases not matched to a gene: 8. The CDR3 DNA is TGTGCCAGCAGCCCCCCCGGACTAGCAGTCTACAATGAGCAGTTCTTC. Protein: CASSPPGLAVYNEQFF.

This clonotype was observed at least ten times. The rearrangement links TRBV4-3 to TRBJ2-1; tentative D call: TRBD1 (5 bases). Germline V gene data show CDR1 as LGHNA and CDR2 as YSLEER. The CDR3 has 13 residues. The ends were cut back, 0 bases at V and 10 bases at J, with 10 bases in the middle. The CDR3 is CASSQETDREQFF. The CDR3 DNA follows: TGCGCCAGCAGCCAAGAGACAGACAGAGAGCAGTTCTTC.